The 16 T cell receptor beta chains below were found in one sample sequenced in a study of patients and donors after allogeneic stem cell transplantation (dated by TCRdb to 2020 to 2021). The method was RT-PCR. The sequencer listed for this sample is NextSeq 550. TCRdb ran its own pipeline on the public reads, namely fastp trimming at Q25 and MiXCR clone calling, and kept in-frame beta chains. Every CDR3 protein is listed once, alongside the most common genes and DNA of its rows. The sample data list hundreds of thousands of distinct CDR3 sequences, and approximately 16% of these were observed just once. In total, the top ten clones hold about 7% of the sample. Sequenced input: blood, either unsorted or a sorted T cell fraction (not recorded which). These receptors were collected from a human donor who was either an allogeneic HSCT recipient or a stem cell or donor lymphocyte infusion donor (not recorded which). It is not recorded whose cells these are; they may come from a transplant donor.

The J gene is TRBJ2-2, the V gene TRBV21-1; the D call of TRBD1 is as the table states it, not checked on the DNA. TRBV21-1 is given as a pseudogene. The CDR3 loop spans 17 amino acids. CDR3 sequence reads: CASSTYGQVNFSGELFF. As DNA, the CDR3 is TGTGCCAGCAGCACCTACGGACAGGTCAATTTTTCCGGGGAGCTGTTTTTT.

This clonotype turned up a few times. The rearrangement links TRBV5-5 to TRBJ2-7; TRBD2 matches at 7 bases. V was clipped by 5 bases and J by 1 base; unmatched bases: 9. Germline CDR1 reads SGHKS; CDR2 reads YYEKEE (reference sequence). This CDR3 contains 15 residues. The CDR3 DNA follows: TGTGCCAGCAGTCTTAGCGGGCTAGGATCCTACGAGCAGTACTTC. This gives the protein CASSLSGLGSYEQYF.

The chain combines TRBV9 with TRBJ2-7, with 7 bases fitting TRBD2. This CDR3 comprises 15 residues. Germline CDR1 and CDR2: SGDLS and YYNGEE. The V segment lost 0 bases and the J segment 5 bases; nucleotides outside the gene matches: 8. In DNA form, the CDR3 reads TGTGCCAGCAGCGTAGCGATTGCGGGAGTCCACGAGCAGTACTTC. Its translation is CASSVAIAGVHEQYF.

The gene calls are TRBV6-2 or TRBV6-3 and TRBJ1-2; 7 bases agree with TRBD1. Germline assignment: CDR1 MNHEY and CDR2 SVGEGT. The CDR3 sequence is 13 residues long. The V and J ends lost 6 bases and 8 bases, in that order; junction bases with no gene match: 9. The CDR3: CASRRQGTGGYTF. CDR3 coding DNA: TGTGCCAGCAGACGACAGGGAACGGGGGGCTACACCTTC.

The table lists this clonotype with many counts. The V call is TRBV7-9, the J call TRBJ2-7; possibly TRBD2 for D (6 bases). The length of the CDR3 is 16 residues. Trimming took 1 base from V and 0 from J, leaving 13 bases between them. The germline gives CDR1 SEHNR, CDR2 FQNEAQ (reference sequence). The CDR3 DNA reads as TGTGCCAGCAGCTTAGACCCGGGGGATTACTCCTACGAGCAGTACTTC. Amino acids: CASSLDPGDYSYEQYF.

CDR3 residues: CATDRGGGSTDTQYF. As DNA, the CDR3 is TGTGCCACCGACAGGGGCGGGGGTAGCACAGATACGCAGTATTTT. The V gene is TRBV24-1, the J gene TRBJ2-3; TRBD1 is a possible D gene (8 bases). The germline V gene has CDR1 KGHDR and CDR2 SFDVKD. The CDR3 covers 15 residues. Trimming pared 9 bases from V and 0 bases from J, leaving 15 bases between.

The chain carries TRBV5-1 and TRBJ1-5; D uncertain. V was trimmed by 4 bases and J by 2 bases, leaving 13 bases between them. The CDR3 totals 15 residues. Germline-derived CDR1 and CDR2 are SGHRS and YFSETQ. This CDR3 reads CASSPSGIGNQPQHF. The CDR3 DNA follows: TGCGCCAGCAGCCCGTCCGGGATTGGCAATCAGCCCCAGCATTTT.

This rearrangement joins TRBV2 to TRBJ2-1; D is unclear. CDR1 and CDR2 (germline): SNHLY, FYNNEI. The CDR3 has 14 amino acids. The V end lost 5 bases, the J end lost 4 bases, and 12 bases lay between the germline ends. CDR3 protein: CASSPPVDYNEQFF. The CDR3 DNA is TGTGCCAGCAGTCCCCCAGTTGATTACAATGAGCAGTTCTTC.

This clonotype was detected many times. CDR3: CASSYTGSSYEQYF. In nucleotides, the CDR3 is TGTGCCAGCAGTTACACAGGCAGCTCCTACGAGCAGTACTTC. The V and J genes are TRBV6-5 and TRBJ2-7, with D maybe TRBD1 (5 bases). This CDR3 contains 14 residues. Between the trimmed V and J ends, which lost 2 bases and 0 bases, there was a span of 8 bases. Germline CDR1 MNHEY, CDR2 SVGAGI.

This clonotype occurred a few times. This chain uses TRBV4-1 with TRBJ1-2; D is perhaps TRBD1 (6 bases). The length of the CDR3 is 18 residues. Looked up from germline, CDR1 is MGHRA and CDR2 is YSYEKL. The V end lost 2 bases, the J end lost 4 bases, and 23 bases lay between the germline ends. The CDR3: CASSQHLKGGPRLYGYTF. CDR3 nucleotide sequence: TGCGCCAGCAGCCAACACCTTAAGGGGGGTCCCAGACTCTATGGCTACACCTTC.

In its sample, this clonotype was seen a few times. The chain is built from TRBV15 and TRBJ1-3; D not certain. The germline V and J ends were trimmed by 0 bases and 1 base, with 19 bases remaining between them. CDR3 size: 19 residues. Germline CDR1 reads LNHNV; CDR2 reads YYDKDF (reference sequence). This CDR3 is CATSRDHPSGARSGNTIYF. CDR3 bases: TGTGCCACCAGCAGAGATCACCCCTCAGGCGCAAGGTCTGGAAACACCATATATTTT. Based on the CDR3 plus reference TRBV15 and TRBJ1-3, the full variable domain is DAMVIQNPRYQVTQFGKPVTLSCSQTLNHNVMYWYQQKSSQAPKLLFHYYDKDFNNEADTPDNFQSRRPNTSFCFLDIRSPGLGDTAMYLCATSRDHPSGARSGNTIYFGEGSWLTVV.

CDR3 bases: TGTGCCAGCAGTGAAATAGGACGGAGCAATGAAAAACTGTTTTTT. Translation gives CASSEIGRSNEKLFF. The V gene is TRBV25-1, the J gene TRBJ1-4; no clear D gene. The CDR3 covers 15 residues. Trimming pared 2 bases from V and 5 bases from J, leaving 12 bases between. CDR1 and CDR2 from the germline V gene are MGHDK and SYGVNS.

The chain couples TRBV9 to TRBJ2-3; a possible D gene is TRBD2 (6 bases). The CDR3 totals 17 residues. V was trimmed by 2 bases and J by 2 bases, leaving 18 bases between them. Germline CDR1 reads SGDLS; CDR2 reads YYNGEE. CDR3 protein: CASSVGGWDSYTDTQYF. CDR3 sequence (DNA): TGTGCCAGCAGCGTCGGAGGGTGGGACTCCTACACAGATACGCAGTATTTT.

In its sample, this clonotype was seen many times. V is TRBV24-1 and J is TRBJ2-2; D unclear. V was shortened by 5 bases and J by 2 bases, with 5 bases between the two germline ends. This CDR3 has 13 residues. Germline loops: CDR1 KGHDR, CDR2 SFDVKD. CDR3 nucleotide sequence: TGTGCCACCAGTGGGAGAAACACCGGGGAGCTGTTTTTT. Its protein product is CATSGRNTGELFF.

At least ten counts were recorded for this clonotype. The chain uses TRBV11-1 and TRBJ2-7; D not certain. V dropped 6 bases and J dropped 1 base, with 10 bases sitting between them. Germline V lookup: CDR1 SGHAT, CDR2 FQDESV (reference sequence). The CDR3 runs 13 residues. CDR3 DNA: TGTGCCAGCAGACATCATGGGTCCTACGAGCAGTACTTC. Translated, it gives CASRHHGSYEQYF.

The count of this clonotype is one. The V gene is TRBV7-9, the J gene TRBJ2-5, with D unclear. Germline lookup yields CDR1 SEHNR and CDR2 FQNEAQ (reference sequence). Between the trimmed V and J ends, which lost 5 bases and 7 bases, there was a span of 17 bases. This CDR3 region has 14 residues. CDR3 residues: CASSPPLNRRTQYF. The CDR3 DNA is TGTGCCAGCAGCCCCCCTCTGAATCGGAGGACCCAGTACTTC.